This T cell receptor (beta chain) was sequenced for a study of post-analysis software for immune sequencing data (dated by TCRdb to the mid-2010s). Regarding the research as a whole: Disease courses on record covered relapsing-remitting, secondary progressive and progressive-relapsing multiple sclerosis, though some patients had no subtype annotation. A subset of samples was prepared in parallel using single-end sample barcoding, then pooled and co-amplified after Illumina adapter ligation. Patient repertoires were compared against about a dozen previously published healthy control repertoires from donors aged roughly 6 to 28 years. Paper-wide results and their limitations: Compared with controls, multiple sclerosis patients had significantly lower normalized Chao1 diversity, a finding suggesting substantial peripheral T-cell clonal expansion. The multiple sclerosis patient group was slightly younger than the control group. Direct clustering with F measure showed strong co-clustering of samples prepared in the same batch, prompting a batch-effect correction. A handful of TRBV segments, including TRBV5-6, TRBV5-1 and TRBV20-1, were significantly more frequent in patients than controls.

In its sample, this clonotype was seen a few times. What this receptor recognizes is not known. The input lacks base qualities; no much larger clone sits a single base away. TCR beta repertoires were profiled from peripheral blood of 13 young patients with multiple sclerosis to demonstrate the VDJtools post-analysis software. The patients with multiple sclerosis were children and adolescents between roughly 6 and 16 years of age. The CDR3 runs 14 amino acids, cysteine and phenylalanine included. The sequence is cut down to CDR3 DNA, 42 bases in frame from base 1. V sheds 5 bases and J sheds 4 bases, leaving 13 bases between their ends. CDR1 SGHVS and CDR2 FNYEAQ were looked up in the germline V gene. The library was built by means of PCR. TCRdb names Illumina HiSeq 2500 as the instrument used. Unique molecular identifiers were incorporated into TCR beta cDNA libraries to reduce PCR and sequencing biases. About 0.5 million cDNA molecules were obtained for every 1 to 10 million input T cells, so each molecule roughly corresponded to one T cell. Patient libraries were prepared and sequenced with the same protocol used for the earlier healthy control dataset. Samples belonging to the same batch were prepared together, multiplexed and sequenced on a shared HiSeq lane. Regarding the original processing steps: Raw barcoded reads were processed with MIGEC, and single-read molecular identifier groups were discarded before consensus assembly and CDR3 extraction. Clonotype tables were post-analysed with VDJtools, normalizing diversity by down-sampling all datasets to the smallest sample size. In repertoire overlap clustering, CDR3 amino acid sequences, but not nucleotide sequences, were matched to correct batch-related cross-sample contamination. TCRdb took the public reads, trimmed them with fastp at Q25, ran MiXCR for clone calling and kept in-frame beta chains. Rows are unified per CDR3 protein, each entry keeping the most common DNA and genes. The V and J calls come from TCRdb's annotation, not from the publication. In all, the sample holds approximately 460,000 distinct CDR3 sequences, and approximately 46% of those were seen once. Around an eighth of the sample lies in the top ten.

The sample consisted of blood. This receptor was obtained from a girl aged 5-17 years with multiple sclerosis. The rearrangement combines TRBV7-6 with TRBJ2-3; a confident D gene designation cannot be given. The sequenced DNA: TGTGCCAGCAGCCTCCAAAATATCCCAGATACGCAGTATTTT. Translated, it reads CASSLQNIPDTQYF.